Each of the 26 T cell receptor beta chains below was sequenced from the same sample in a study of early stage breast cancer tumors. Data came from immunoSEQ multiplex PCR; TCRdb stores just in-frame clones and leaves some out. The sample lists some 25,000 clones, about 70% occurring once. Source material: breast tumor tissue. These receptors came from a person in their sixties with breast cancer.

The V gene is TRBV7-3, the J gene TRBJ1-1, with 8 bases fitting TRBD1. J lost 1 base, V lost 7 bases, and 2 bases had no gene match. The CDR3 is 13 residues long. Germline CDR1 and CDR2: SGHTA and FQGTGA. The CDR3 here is CASTGTGNTEAFF. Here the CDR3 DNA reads TGTGCCAGCACCGGGACAGGGAACACTGAAGCTTTCTTT.

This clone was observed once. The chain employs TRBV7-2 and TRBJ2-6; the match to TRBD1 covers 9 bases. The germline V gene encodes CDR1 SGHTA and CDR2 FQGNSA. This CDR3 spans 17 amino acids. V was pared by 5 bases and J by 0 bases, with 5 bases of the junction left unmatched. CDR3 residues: CASSLDRGFSGANVLTF. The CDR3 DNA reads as TGTGCCAGCAGCCTCGACAGGGGGTTCTCTGGGGCCAACGTCCTGACTTTC.

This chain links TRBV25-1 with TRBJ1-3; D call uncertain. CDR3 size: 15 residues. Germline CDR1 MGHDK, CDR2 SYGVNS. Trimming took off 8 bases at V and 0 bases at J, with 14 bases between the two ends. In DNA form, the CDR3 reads TGTGCCAGCTTTGGAGGATGGATCTCTGGAAACACCATATATTTT. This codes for CASFGGWISGNTIYF.

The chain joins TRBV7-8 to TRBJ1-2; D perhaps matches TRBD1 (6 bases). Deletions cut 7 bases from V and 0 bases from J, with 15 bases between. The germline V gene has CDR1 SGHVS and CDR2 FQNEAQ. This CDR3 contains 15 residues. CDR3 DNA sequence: TGTGCCAGCAACTCAGGGGACCGGACTAACTATGGCTACACCTTC. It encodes CASNSGDRTNYGYTF.

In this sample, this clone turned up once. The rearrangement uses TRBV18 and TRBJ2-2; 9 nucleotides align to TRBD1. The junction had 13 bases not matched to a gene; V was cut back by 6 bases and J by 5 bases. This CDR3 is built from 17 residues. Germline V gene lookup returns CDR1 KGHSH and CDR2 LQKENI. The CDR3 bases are TGTGCCAGCTCGAAGAGTACAGGGGGCGAGTGGACCGGGGAGCTGTTTTTT. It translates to CASSKSTGGEWTGELFF.

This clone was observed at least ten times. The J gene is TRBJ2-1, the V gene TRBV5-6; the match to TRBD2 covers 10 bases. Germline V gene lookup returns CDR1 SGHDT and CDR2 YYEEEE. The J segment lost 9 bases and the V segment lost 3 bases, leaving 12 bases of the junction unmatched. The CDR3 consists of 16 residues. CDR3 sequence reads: CASSSWASGRGGEQFF. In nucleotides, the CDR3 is TGTGCCAGCAGCTCTTGGGCTAGCGGGAGAGGGGGTGAGCAGTTCTTC.

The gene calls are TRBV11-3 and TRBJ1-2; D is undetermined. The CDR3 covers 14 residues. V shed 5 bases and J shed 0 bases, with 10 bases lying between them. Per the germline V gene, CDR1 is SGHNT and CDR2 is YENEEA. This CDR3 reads CASSGQPSNYGYTF. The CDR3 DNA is TGTGCCAGCAGCGGGCAGCCTTCTAACTATGGCTACACCTTC.

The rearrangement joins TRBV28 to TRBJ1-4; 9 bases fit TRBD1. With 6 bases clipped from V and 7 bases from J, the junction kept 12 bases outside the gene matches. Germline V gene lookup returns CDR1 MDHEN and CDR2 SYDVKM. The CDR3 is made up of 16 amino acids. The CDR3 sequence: CASSRTGTGSSEKLFF. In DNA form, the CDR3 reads TGTGCCAGCAGCCGGACCGGGACAGGGAGCAGTGAAAAACTGTTTTTT.

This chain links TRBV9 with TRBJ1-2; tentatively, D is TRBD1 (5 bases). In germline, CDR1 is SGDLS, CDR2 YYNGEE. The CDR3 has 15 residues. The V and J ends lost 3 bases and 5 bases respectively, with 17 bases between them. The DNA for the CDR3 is TGTGCCAGCAGCGGATCAACTCCAGGGAGGTATGGCTACACCTTC. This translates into CASSGSTPGRYGYTF.

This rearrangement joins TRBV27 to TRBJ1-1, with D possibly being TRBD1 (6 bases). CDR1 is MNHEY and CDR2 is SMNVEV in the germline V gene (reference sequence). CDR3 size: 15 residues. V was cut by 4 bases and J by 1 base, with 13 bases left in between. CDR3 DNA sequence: TGTGCCAGCAGTTCAGCACAGGGACGGAACACTGAAGCTTTCTTT. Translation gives CASSSAQGRNTEAFF.

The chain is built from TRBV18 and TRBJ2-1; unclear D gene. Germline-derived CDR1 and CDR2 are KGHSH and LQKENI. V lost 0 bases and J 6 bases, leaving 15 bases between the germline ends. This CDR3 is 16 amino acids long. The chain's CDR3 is CASSPPISPGSNEQFF. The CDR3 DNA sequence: TGTGCCAGCTCACCACCGATTTCTCCCGGTTCCAATGAGCAGTTCTTC.

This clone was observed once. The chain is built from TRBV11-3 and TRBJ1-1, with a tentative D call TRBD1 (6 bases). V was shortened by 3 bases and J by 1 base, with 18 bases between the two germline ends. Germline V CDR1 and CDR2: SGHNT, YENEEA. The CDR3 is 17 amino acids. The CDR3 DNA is TGTGCCAGCAGCTTGGGGCAGAGGGGACAAGGGAACACTGAAGCTTTCTTT. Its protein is CASSLGQRGQGNTEAFF.

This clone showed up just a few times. CDR3 residues: CASSLTSGVSYNEQFF. The CDR3 DNA reads TGTGCCAGCAGCCTGACTAGCGGGGTTTCCTACAATGAGCAGTTCTTC. The chain combines TRBV7-6 with TRBJ2-1; 11 bases map to TRBD2. Germline CDR1 SGHVS, CDR2 FNYEAQ. This CDR3 region has 16 residues. Trimming cost V 5 bases and J 1 base; bases outside gene matches: 4.

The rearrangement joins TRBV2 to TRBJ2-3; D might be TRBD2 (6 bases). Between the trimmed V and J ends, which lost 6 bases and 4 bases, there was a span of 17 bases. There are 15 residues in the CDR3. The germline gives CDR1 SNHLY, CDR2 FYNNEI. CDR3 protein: CASSPGTVLPDTQYF. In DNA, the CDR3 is TGTGCCAGCAGCCCCGGGACTGTCCTGCCAGATACGCAGTATTTT. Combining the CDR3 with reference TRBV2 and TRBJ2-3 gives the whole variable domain EPEVTQTPSHQVTQMGQEVILRCVPISNHLYFYWYRQILGQKVEFLVSFYNNEISEKSEIFDDQFSVERPDGSNFTLKIRSTKLEDSAMYFCASSPGTVLPDTQYFGPGTRLTVL.

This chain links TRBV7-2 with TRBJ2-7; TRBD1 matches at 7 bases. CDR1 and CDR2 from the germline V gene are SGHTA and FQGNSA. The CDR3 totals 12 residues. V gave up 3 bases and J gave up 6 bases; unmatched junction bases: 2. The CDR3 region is CASSFNRGEQYF. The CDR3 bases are TGTGCCAGCAGCTTTAACAGGGGCGAGCAGTACTTC.

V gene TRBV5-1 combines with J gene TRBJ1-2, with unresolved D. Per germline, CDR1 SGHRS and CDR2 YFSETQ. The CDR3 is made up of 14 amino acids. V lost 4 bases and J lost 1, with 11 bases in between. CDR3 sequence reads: CASSPNPSNYGYTF. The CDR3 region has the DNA TGCGCCAGCAGCCCCAACCCTAGTAACTATGGCTACACCTTC.

The CDR3 region is CASRDSSYNEQFF. The DNA of the CDR3 is TGCGCCAGCAGGGACAGTTCCTACAATGAGCAGTTCTTC. The V and J genes are TRBV10-2 and TRBJ2-1; maybe TRBD1 (6 bases). The CDR3 spans 13 residues. Germline values: CDR1 WSHSY, CDR2 SAAADI. V lost 6 bases to trimming and J lost 1 base, with 7 bases between them.

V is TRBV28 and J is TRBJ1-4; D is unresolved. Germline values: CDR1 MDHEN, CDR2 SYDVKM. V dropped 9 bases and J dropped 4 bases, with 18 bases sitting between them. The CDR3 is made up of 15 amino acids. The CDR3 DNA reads TGTGCCAGTAGAGTTGGTGGAGGGCTTAATGAAAAACTGTTTTTT. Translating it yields CASRVGGGLNEKLFF. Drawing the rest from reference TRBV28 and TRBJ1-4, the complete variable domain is DVKVTQSSRYLVKRTGEKVFLECVQDMDHENMFWYRQDPGLGLRLIYFSYDVKMKEKGDIPEGYSVSREKKERFSLILESASTNQTSMYLCASRVGGGLNEKLFFGSGTQLSVL.

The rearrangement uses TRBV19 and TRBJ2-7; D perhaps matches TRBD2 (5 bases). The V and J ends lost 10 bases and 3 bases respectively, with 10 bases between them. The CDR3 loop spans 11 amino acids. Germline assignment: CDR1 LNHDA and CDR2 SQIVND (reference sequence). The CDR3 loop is CATNRGYEQYF. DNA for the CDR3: TGTGCCACAAACCGGGGCTACGAGCAGTACTTC.

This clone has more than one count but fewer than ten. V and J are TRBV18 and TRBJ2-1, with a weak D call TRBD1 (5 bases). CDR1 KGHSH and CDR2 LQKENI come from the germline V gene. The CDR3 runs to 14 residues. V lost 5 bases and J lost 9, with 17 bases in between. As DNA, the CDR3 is TGTGCCAGCTCATCACAGGTGGCGGTCGGTGAGCAGTTCTTC. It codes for CASSSQVAVGEQFF.

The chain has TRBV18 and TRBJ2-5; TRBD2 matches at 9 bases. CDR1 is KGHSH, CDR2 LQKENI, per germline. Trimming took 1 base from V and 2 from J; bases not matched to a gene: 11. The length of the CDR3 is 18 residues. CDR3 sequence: CASSPRIAGSGRQETQYF. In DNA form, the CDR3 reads TGTGCCAGCTCACCACGGATTGCTGGGAGCGGGAGGCAAGAGACCCAGTACTTC. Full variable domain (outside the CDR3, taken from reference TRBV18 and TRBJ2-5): NAGVMQNPRHLVRRRGQEARLRCSPMKGHSHVYWYRQLPEEGLKFMVYLQKENIIDESGMPKERFSAEFPKEGPSILRIQQVVRGDSAAYFCASSPRIAGSGRQETQYFGPGTRLLVL.

The CDR3 DNA reads TGTGCCAGTCGGAGGGTTACCACAGATACGCAGTATTTT. Translation: CASRRVTTDTQYF. The J gene is TRBJ2-3, the V gene TRBV5-6, with D perhaps TRBD2 (6 bases). The CDR3 runs to 13 residues. CDR1 and CDR2 from the germline V gene are SGHDT and YYEEEE. V lost 8 bases to trimming and J lost 2 bases, with 12 bases between them.

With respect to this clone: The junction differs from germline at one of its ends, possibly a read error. The CDR3 bases are TGCGCCAGCAGCCAAGGGACAGGTGCCGATACGCAGTATTTT. Its translation is CASSQGTGADTQYF. The V and J genes are TRBV7-9 and TRBJ2-3; TRBD1 agrees at 8 bases. This CDR3 has 14 residues. In germline, CDR1 is SEHNR, CDR2 FQNEAQ (reference sequence).

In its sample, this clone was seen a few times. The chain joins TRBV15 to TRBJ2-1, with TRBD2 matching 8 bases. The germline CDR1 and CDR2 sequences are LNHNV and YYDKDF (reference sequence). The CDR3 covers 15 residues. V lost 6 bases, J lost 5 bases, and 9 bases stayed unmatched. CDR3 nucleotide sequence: TGTGCCACCAGGGACGGCCTAGCGGGTAACAATGAGCAGTTCTTC. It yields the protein CATRDGLAGNNEQFF.

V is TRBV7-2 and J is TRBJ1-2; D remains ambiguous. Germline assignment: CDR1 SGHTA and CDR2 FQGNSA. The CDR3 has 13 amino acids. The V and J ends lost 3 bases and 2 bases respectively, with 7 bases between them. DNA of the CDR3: TGTGCCAGCAGCTTTACTCGGAACTATGGCTACACCTTC. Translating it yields CASSFTRNYGYTF.

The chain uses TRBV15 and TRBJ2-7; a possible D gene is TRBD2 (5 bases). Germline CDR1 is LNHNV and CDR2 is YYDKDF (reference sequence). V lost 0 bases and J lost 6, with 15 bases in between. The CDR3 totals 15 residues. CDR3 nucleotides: TGTGCCACCAGCAGAGATCCCGTAGCTGCGGGCGAGCAGTACTTC. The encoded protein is CATSRDPVAAGEQYF.